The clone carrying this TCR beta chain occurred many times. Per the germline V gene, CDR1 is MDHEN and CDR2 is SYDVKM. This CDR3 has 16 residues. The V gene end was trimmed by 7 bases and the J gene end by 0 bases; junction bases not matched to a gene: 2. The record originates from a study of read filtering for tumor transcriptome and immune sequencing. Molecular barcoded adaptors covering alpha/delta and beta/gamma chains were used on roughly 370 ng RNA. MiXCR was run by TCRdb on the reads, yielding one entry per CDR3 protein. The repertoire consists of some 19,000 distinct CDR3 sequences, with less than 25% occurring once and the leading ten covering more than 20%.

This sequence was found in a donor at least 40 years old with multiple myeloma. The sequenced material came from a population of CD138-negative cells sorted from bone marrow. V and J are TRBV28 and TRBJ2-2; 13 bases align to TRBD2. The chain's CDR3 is CASILAGGTNTGELFF. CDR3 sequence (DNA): TGTGCCAGCATACTAGCGGGAGGGACGAACACCGGGGAGCTGTTTTTT.